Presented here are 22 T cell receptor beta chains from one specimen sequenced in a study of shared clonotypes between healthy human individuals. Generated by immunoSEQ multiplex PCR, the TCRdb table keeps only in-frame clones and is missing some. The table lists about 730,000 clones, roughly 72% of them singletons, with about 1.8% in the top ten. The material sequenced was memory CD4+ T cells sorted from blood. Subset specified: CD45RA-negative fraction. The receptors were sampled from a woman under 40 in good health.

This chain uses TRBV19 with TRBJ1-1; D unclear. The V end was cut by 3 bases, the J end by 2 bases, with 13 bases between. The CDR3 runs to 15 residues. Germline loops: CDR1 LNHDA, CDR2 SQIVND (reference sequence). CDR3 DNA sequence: TGTGCCAGTAGTATGTTTTCGTGGATTAACACTGAAGCTTTCTTT. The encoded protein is CASSMFSWINTEAFF.

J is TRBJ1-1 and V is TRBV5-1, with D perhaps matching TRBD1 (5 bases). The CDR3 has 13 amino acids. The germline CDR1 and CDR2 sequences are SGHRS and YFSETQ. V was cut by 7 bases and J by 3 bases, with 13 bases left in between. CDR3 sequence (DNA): TGCGCCAGCTCTAAGGGGTGGGACACTGAAGCTTTCTTT. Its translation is CASSKGWDTEAFF. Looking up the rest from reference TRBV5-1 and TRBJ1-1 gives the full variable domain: KAGVTQTPRYLIKTRGQQVTLSCSPISGHRSVSWYQQTPGQGLQFLFEYFSETQRNKGNFPGRFSGRQFSNSRSEMNVSTLELGDSALYLCASSKGWDTEAFFGQGTRLTVV.

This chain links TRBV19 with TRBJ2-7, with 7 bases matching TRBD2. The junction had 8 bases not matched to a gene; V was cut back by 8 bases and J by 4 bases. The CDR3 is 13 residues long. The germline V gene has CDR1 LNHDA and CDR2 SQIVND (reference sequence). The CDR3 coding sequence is TGTGCCAGTTCCGGACTAGGAGGATACGAGCAGTACTTC. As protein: CASSGLGGYEQYF.

In DNA, the CDR3 is TGTGCCAGTAGGCAGTCCTCCTACAATGAGCAGTTCTTC. Its translation: CASRQSSYNEQFF. V usage is TRBV28 and J usage is TRBJ2-1; D ambiguous. The V end was cut by 9 bases, the J end by 0 bases, with 9 bases between. Germline V gene lookup returns CDR1 MDHEN and CDR2 SYDVKM. The CDR3 spans 13 residues.

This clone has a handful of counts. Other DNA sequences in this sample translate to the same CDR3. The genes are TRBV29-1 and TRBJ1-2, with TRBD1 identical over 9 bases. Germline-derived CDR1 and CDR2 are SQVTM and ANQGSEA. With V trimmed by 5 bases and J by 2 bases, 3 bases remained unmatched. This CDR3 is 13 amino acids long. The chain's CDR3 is CSVPGQGNYGYTF. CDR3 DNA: TGCAGCGTTCCTGGACAGGGGAACTATGGCTACACCTTC.

The CDR3 region is CASSVAWREGEQFF. The DNA of the CDR3 is TGTGCCAGCAGCGTAGCTTGGAGGGAAGGGGAGCAGTTCTTC. J is TRBJ2-1 and V is TRBV9, with D possibly being TRBD2 (6 bases). CDR3 length: 14 amino acids. Germline CDR1 reads SGDLS; CDR2 reads YYNGEE. V was shortened by 0 bases and J by 10 bases, with 14 bases between the two germline ends.

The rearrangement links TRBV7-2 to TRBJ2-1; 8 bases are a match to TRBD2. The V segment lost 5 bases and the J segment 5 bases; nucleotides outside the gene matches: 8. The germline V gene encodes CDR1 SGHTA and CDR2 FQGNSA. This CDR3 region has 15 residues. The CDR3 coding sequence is TGTGCCAGCAGCGGCACGGGACTAGGAAACAATGAGCAGTTCTTC. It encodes CASSGTGLGNNEQFF. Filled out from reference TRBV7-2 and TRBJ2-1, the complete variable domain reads GAGVSQSPSNKVTEKGKDVELRCDPISGHTALYWYRQSLGQGLEFLIYFQGNSAPDKSGLPSDRFSAERTGGSVSTLTIQRTQQEDSAVYLCASSGTGLGNNEQFFGPGTRLTVL.

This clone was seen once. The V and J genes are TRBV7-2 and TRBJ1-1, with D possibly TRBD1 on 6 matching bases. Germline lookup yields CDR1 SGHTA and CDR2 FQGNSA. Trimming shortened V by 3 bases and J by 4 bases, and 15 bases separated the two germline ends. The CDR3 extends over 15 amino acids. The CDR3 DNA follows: TGTGCCAGCAGCTTCCTAACCTCCAGGGGCACTGAAGCTTTCTTT. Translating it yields CASSFLTSRGTEAFF. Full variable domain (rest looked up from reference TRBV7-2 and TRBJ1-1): GAGVSQSPSNKVTEKGKDVELRCDPISGHTALYWYRQSLGQGLEFLIYFQGNSAPDKSGLPSDRFSAERTGGSVSTLTIQRTQQEDSAVYLCASSFLTSRGTEAFFGQGTRLTVV.

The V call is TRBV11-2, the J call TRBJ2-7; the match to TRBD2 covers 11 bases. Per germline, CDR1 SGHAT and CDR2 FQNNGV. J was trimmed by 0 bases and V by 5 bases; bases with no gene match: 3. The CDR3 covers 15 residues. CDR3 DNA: TGTGCCAGCAGCCTCGGACTAGCGGGCTCCTACGAGCAGTACTTC. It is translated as CASSLGLAGSYEQYF.

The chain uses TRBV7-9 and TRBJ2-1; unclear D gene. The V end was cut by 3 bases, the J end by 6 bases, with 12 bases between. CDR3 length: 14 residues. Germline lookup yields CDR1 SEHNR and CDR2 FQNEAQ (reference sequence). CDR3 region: CASSFARSSNEQFF. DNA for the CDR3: TGTGCCAGCAGCTTTGCTCGAAGCAGCAATGAGCAGTTCTTC.

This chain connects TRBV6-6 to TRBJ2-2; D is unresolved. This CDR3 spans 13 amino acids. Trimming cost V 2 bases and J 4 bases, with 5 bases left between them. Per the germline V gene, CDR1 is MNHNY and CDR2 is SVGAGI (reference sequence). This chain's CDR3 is CASSYGVTGELFF. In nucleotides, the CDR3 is TGTGCCAGCAGTTACGGGGTCACCGGGGAGCTGTTTTTT.

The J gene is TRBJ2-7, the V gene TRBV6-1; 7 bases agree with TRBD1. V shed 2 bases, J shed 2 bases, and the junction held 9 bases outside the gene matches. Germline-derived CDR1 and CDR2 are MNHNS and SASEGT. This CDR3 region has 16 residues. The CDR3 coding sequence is TGTGCCAGCAGTGAAAAAGACAGGGTTAGCACCTACGAGCAGTACTTC. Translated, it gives CASSEKDRVSTYEQYF.

CDR3 nucleotide sequence: TGTGCCAGCACCGACCGGGGGAAGGCCTCCCGAATGAAACTGTTTTTT. Its protein product is CASTDRGKASRMKLFF. V is TRBV28 and J is TRBJ1-4; possible D gene TRBD1, 5 bases. The CDR3 runs 16 residues. Germline CDR1 is MDHEN and CDR2 is SYDVKM. V dropped 7 bases and J dropped 11 bases, with 26 bases sitting between them.

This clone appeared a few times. The DNA for the CDR3 is TGTGCCAGCACGGGATTAGGGAACGAGCAGTACTTC. Translation: CASTGLGNEQYF. The chain uses TRBV25-1 and TRBJ2-5; a possible D gene is TRBD2 (5 bases). Matching the DNA end better, TRBJ2-7 makes the J call doubtful. This CDR3 is 12 amino acids long. The germline V gene has CDR1 MGHDK and CDR2 SYGVNS.

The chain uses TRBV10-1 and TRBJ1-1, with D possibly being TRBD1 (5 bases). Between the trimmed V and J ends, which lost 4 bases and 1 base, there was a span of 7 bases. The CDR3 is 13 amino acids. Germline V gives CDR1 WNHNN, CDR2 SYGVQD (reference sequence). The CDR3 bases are TGCGCCAGCAGTGGGCAGGGGAACACTGAAGCTTTCTTT. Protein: CASSGQGNTEAFF.

This CDR3 reads CASSPMGSDPIYEQYF. DNA for the CDR3: TGTGCCAGCAGTCCTATGGGGTCCGACCCCATCTACGAGCAGTACTTC. V and J are TRBV25-1 and TRBJ2-7; the D is unclear. The germline V and J ends were trimmed by 5 bases and 3 bases, with 20 bases remaining between them. CDR3 length: 16 amino acids. Germline-derived CDR1 and CDR2 are MGHDK and SYGVNS.

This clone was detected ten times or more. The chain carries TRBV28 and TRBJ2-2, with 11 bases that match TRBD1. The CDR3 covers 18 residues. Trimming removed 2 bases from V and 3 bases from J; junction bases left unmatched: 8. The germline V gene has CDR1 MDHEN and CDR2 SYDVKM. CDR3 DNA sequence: TGTGCCAGCAGTTTACATAAAGGACAGGGGGCCGACACCGGGGAGCTGTTTTTT. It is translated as CASSLHKGQGADTGELFF.

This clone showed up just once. The CDR3: CASSIDGGQYNEQFF. In nucleotides, the CDR3 is TGTGCCAGTAGTATTGACGGCGGCCAGTACAATGAGCAGTTCTTC. This chain joins TRBV19 and TRBJ2-1; the D is unclear. V lost 3 bases to trimming and J lost 4 bases, with 13 bases between them. CDR1 LNHDA and CDR2 SQIVND come from the germline V gene (reference sequence). This CDR3 spans 15 amino acids.

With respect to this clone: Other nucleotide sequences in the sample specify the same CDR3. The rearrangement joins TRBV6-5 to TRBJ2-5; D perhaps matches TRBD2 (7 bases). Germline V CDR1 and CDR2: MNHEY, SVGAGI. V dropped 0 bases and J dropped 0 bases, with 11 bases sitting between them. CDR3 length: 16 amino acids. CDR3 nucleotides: TGTGCCAGCAGTTACTCCGCGGGGGCGTACCAAGAGACCCAGTACTTC. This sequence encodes CASSYSAGAYQETQYF.

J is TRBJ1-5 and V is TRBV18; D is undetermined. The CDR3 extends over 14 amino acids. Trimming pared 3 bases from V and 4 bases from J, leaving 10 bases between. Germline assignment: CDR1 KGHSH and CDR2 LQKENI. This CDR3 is CASSPRTVNQPQHF. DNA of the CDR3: TGTGCCAGCTCACCGCGGACGGTAAATCAGCCCCAGCATTTT. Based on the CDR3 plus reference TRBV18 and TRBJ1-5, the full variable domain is NAGVMQNPRHLVRRRGQEARLRCSPMKGHSHVYWYRQLPEEGLKFMVYLQKENIIDESGMPKERFSAEFPKEGPSILRIQQVVRGDSAAYFCASSPRTVNQPQHFGDGTRLSIL.

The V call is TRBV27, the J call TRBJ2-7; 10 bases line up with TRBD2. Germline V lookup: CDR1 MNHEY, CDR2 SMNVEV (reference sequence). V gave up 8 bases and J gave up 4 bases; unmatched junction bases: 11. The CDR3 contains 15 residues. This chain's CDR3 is CASGGLAEEGYEQYF. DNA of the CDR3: TGTGCCAGCGGCGGACTAGCGGAGGAAGGATACGAGCAGTACTTC.

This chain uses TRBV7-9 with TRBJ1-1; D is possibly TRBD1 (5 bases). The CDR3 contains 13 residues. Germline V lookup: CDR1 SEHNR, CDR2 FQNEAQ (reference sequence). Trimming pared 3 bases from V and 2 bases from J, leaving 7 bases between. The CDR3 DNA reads TGTGCCAGCAGCTTCACAGGTAACACTGAAGCTTTCTTT. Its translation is CASSFTGNTEAFF.